This TCR beta chain was captured in a study of regulatory T cells in long-lasting Graves disease. Study-wide context: To qualify as persistent, Graves' disease required over 5 years of antithyroid drugs with positive TSH receptor antibodies. The study, taken as a whole, reports: Study of thyroid tissue was not done, with only peripheral blood studied.

Sequencing libraries for TCR beta were prepared with iRepertoire HTBI primers and Arm-PCR of CDR3 regions. TCRdb passed the multiplex PCR reads through MiXCR, listing each CDR3 protein once. The data contain a few hundred thousand distinct CDR3 sequences, roughly a quarter of them singletons. As to time point: persistent/refractory GD, antithyroid drugs over 5 years with positive TRAb. Construction of the TCR library relied on RNA isolated from PBMCs. Approximately 9 milliliters of peripheral blood went into EDTA tubes. Trimming cost V 3 bases and J 4 bases, with 6 bases left between them. The germline V gene has CDR1 KGHSH and CDR2 LQKENI. This CDR3 region has 12 residues. Points on this clonotype: Its antigen remains unknown.

The TCR comes from a female donor with Graves disease. Sequencing was performed on peripheral blood mononuclear cells (PBMCs), taken when the disease was refractory, from a patient treated with antithyroid drugs. This chain links TRBV18 with TRBJ1-2; no definite D call. CDR3 in DNA: TGTGCCAGCTCACCGTCGGGCTATGGCTACACCTTC. It codes for CASSPSGYGYTF.